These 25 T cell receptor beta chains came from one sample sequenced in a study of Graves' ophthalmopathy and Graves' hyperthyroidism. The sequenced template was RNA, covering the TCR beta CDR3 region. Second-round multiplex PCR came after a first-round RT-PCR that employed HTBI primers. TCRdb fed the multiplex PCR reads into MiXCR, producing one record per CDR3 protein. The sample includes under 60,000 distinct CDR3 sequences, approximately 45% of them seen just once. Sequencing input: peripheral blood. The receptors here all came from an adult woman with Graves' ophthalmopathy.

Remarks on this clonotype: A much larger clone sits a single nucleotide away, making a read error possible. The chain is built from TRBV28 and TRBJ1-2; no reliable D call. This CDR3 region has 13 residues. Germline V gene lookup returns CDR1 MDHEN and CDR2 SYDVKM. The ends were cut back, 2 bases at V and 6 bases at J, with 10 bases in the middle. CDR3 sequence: CASSLDTAHGYTF. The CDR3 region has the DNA TGTGCCAGCAGTTTAGATACAGCCCATGGCTACACCTTC.

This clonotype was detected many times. CDR3 bases: TGTGCCAGCAGTGCCCCCCCTCAGGGCGGTGAGCAGTTCTTC. Encoded protein: CASSAPPQGGEQFF. V usage is TRBV2 and J usage is TRBJ2-1; D is possibly TRBD1 (5 bases). V dropped 4 bases and J dropped 9 bases, with 16 bases sitting between them. CDR1 and CDR2 from the germline V gene are SNHLY and FYNNEI. This CDR3 region has 14 residues.

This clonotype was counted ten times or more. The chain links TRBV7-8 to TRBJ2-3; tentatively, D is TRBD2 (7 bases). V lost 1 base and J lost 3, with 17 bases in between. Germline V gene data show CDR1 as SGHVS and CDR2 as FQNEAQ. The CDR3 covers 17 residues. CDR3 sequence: CASSLGWAGAGTDTQYF. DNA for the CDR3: TGTGCCAGCAGCTTAGGATGGGCGGGGGCGGGAACAGATACGCAGTATTTT.

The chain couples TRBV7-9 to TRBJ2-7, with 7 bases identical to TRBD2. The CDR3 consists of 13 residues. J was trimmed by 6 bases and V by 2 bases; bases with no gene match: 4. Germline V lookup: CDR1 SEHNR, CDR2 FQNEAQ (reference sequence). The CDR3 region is CASSLFLAGEQYF. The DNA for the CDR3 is TGTGCCAGCAGCTTATTCTTAGCGGGCGAGCAGTACTTC.

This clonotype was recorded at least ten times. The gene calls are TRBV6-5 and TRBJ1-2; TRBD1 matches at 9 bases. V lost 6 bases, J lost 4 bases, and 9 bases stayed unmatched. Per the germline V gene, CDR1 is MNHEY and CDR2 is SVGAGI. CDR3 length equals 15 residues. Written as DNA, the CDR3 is TGTGCCAGCAGCGACGGACAGGGGCCAGTCTATGGCTACACCTTC. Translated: CASSDGQGPVYGYTF.

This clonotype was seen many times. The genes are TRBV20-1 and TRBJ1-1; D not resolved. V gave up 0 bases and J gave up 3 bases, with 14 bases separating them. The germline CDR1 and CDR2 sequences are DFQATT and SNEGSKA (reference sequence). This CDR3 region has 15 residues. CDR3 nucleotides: TGCAGTGCTAGAGATTCGGGAGCAGTGTACACTGAAGCTTTCTTT. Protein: CSARDSGAVYTEAFF.

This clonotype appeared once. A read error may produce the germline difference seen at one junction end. As DNA, the CDR3 is TGCAGCGTTGAAAATGATAACTATGGCTGCACCTTC. The encoded protein is CSVENDNYGCTF. This rearrangement joins TRBV29-1 to TRBJ1-2, with no clear D. This CDR3 contains 12 residues. Germline loops: CDR1 SQVTM, CDR2 ANQGSEA.

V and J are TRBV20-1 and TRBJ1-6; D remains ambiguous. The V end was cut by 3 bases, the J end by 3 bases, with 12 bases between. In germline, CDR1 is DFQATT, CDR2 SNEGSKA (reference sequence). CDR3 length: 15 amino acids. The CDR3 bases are TGCAGTGCTAGCGAGGGTAGAAGCTATAATTCACCCCTCCACTTT. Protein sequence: CSASEGRSYNSPLHF.

CDR3 sequence (DNA): TGTGCCATCGACGAGGTTAGCGGGAGAGTCTCTGAGCAGTTCTTC. The encoded protein is CAIDEVSGRVSEQFF. The V gene is TRBV10-3, the J gene TRBJ2-1; TRBD2 matches at 9 bases. The CDR3 covers 15 residues. The germline V gene encodes CDR1 ENHRY and CDR2 SYGVKD. V lost 8 bases and J lost 9; bases outside the gene matches: 14.

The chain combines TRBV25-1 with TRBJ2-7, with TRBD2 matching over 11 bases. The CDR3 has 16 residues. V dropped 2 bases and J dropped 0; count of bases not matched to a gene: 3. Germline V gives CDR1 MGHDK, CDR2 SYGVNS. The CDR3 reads CASSEQTSGTSYEQYF. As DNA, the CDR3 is TGTGCCAGCAGTGAACAGACTAGCGGGACCTCCTACGAGCAGTACTTC.

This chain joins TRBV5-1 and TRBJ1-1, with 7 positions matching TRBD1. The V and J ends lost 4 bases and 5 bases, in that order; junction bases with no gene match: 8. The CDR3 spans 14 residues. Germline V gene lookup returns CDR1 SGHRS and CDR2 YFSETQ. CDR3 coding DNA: TGCGCCAGCAGCACCACACAGGGGAGGACTGAAGCTTTCTTT. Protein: CASSTTQGRTEAFF.

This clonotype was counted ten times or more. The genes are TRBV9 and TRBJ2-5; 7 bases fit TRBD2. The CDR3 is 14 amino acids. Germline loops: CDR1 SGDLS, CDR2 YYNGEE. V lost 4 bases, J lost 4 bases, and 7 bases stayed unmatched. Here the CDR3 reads CASSPMTSRETQYF. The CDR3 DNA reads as TGTGCCAGCAGCCCTATGACTAGCAGAGAGACCCAGTACTTC.

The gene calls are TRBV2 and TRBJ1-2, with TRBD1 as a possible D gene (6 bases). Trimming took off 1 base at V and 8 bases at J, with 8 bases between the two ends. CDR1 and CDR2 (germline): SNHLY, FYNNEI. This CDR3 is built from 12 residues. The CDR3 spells CASSEGTDGYTF. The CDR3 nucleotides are TGTGCCAGCAGTGAAGGGACAGACGGCTACACCTTC. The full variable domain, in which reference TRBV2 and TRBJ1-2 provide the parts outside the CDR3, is EPEVTQTPSHQVTQMGQEVILRCVPISNHLYFYWYRQILGQKVEFLVSFYNNEISEKSEIFDDQFSVERPDGSNFTLKIRSTKLEDSAMYFCASSEGTDGYTFGSGTRLTVV.

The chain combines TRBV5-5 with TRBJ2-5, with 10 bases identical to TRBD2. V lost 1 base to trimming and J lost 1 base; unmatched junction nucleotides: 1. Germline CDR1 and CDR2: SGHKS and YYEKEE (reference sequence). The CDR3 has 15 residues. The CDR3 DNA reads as TGTGCCAGCAGCTTGTGGACTAGCGGCCAAGAGACCCAGTACTTC. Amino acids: CASSLWTSGQETQYF.

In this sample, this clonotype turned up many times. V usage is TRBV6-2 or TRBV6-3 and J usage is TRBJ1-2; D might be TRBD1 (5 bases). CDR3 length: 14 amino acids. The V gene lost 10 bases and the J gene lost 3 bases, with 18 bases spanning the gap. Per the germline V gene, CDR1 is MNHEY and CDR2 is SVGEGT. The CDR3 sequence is CAITPAPGDYGYTF. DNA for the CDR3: TGTGCCATCACACCAGCGCCGGGGGACTATGGCTACACCTTC.

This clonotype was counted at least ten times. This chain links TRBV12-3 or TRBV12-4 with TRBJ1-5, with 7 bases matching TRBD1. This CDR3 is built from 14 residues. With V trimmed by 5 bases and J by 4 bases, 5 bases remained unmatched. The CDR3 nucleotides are TGTGCCAGCAGTCCCGACAGGGATAATCAGCCCCAGCATTTT. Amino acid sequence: CASSPDRDNQPQHF.

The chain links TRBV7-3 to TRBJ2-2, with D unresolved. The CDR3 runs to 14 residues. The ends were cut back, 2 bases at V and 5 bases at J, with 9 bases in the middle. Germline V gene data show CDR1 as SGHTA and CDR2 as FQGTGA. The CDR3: CASSLYSSTGELFF. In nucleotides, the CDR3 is TGTGCCAGCAGCTTATATAGTAGTACCGGGGAGCTGTTTTTT.

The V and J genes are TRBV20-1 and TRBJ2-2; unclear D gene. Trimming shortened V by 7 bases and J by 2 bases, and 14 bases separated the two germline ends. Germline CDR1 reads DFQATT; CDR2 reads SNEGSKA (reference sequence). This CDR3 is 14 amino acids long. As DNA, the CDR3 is TGCAGTGGAAGGAGCTCTGGAAACACCGGGGAGCTGTTTTTT. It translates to CSGRSSGNTGELFF.

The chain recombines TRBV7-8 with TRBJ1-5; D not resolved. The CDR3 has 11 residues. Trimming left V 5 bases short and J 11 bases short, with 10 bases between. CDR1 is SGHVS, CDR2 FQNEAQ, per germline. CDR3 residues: CASSTRETQHF. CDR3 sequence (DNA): TGTGCCAGCAGCACCCGGGAGACCCAGCATTTT.

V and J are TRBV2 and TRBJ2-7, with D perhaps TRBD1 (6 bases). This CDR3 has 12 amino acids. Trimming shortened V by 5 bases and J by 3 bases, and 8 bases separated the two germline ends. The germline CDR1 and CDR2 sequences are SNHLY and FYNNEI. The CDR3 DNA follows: TGTGCCAGCAGTACGGACAGCTACGAGCAGTACTTC. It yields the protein CASSTDSYEQYF.

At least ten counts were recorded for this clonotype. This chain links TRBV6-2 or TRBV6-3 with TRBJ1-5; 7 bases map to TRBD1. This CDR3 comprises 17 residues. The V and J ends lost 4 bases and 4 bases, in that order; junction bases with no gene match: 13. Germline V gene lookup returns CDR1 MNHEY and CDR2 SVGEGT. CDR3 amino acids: CASSSLSRDSLNQPQHF. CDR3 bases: TGTGCCAGCAGTTCTCTATCCCGGGACAGTTTAAATCAGCCCCAGCATTTT.

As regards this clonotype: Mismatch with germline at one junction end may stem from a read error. DNA of the CDR3: TGTGCTAGCAGCCGAGGACAGGGCCACGAGCAGTACTTC. Protein sequence: CASSRGQGHEQYF. The chain uses TRBV6-6 and TRBJ2-7; TRBD1 agrees at 8 bases. The CDR3 covers 13 residues. CDR1 MNHNY and CDR2 SVGAGI come from the germline V gene (reference sequence).

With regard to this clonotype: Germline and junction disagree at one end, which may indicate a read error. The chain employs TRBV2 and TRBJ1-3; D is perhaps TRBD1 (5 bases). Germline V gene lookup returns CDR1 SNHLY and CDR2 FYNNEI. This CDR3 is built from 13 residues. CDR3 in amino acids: CAMGWDGGNTLYF. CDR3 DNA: TGTGCCATGGGTTGGGACGGCGGAAACACCTTATATTTT.

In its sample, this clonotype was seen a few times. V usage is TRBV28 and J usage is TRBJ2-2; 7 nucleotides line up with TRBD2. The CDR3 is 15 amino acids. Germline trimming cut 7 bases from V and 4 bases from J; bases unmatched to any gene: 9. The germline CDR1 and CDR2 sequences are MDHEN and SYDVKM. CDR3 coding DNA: TGTGCCAGCAAACCCACCGGGACTATCACCGGGGAGCTGTTTTTT. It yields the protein CASKPTGTITGELFF.

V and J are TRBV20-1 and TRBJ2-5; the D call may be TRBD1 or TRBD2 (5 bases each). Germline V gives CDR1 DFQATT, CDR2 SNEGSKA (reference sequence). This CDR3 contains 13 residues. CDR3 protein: CSVGRELKETQYF. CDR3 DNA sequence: TGCAGCGTTGGCAGGGAGTTAAAGGAGACCCAGTACTTC.